This T cell receptor beta chain was sequenced during a study of CD8+ T cells in alopecia areata. Turning to the study itself: Percent affected scalp area, the SALT score, rated treated patients' severity.

Isolated RNA was reverse transcribed into cDNA used as the sequencing template. The table came from immunoSEQ multiplex PCR; TCRdb's copy has only in-frame clones and leaves some out. This repertoire shows 200,000 or so clones, 58% found once; its top ten account for 5% to 6%. Treatment in this sample: oral pan-JAK inhibitor, 5-10 mg twice daily. The CDR3 loop spans 16 amino acids. Trimming removed 0 bases from V and 2 bases from J; junction bases left unmatched: 7. Germline loops: CDR1 LGHNA, CDR2 YSLEER. Source: CD4+ T cells sorted from blood, taken at week 24, from a patient treated with tofacitinib. V is TRBV4-3 and J is TRBJ2-7, with 7 bases lining up with TRBD1. This receptor was obtained from a human donor with alopecia areata. The CDR3 loop is CASSQDLSGGTYEQYF. DNA for the CDR3: TGCGCCAGCAGCCAAGATTTATCAGGGGGTACCTACGAGCAGTACTTC.